The rows below give T cell receptor beta chains drawn from one sample of a study of chemoradiotherapy in HPV16-positive cancers. Profiled with immunoSEQ multiplex PCR; TCRdb holds only in-frame clones, not every one. The table lists roughly 14,000 clones, approximately 90% of them singletons. Sequences were derived from blood, sampled from a patient who underwent chemoradiotherapy. These TCRs come from a human donor with HPV-associated anogenital cancer. Both conserved end residues are trimmed from each CDR3.

J,V,CDR3
TRBJ1-2,TRBV2,ASIQSEAANYGYT
TRBJ1-1,TRBV9,ASSVVGRGERNEAF
TRBJ1-1,TRBV18,ASSTGTGALNTEAF
TRBJ1-2,TRBV2,ASTRLGGGYT
TRBJ1-6,TRBV9,ASSSTGTENSPLH
TRBJ2-1,TRBV11-3,ASSEIAGQSNEQF
TRBJ2-7,TRBV5-1,ASSLGQGWYEQY
TRBJ1-4,TRBV5-1,ASSFRGSTNEKLF
TRBJ1-1,TRBV29-1,SGGRDNTEAF
TRBJ2-3,TRBV30,AWSEWDRGDTDTQY
TRBJ2-3,TRBV4-3,ASSHGLAENTDTQY
TRBJ1-2,TRBV7-9,ASSLLGGRGGA
TRBJ2-3,TRBV27,ASTSGAGGPTDTQY
TRBJ1-1,TRBV11-3,ASSLVSPYTEAF
TRBJ2-3,TRBV19,ASSPDSDPKFAQY
TRBJ1-2,TRBV11-1,ASGKYSSNNYGYT
TRBJ1-5,TRBV2,ASTGQGGGQPQH
TRBJ2-1,TRBV7-3,ASSPGGRGTNNEQF
TRBJ1-5,TRBV2,ASGVGQPQH
TRBJ2-1,TRBV5-1,ASRLLAGVTYNEQF
TRBJ1-1,TRBV4-1,ASSQAVANTEAF
TRBJ1-1,TRBV6-1,ASSQSTEAF
TRBJ1-5,TRBV12-2,ASRFRWSIHQPQH
TRBJ1-2,TRBV19,ASSPGQGATNYGYT
TRBJ1-2,TRBV30,AWSVGARGNGYT
TRBJ1-1,TRBV18,ASSPRIGGMANTEAF
TRBJ1-1,TRBV9,ASSPRLLNTEAF
TRBJ2-7,TRBV7-8,ASSTRDTISYEQY
TRBJ1-2,TRBV5-8,ASSVPGFSYGYT
TRBJ2-3,TRBV9,ASKARIGTDTQY
TRBJ1-2,TRBV9,ASSVGFGTGGYDGYT
TRBJ1-4,TRBV10-3,AISESMSSNEKLF
TRBJ1-1,TRBV18,ASSPLGVGNTEAF
TRBJ1-2,TRBV4-1,ASSQGRTGYGYT
TRBJ2-1,TRBV5-6,ASSKEGGEQF
TRBJ2-3,TRBV11-3,ASSLRGTSTDTQY
TRBJ1-2,TRBV15,ATSRRESNYGYT
TRBJ2-1,TRBV6-6,ASSARQSSYNEQF
TRBJ1-4,TRBV6-5,ASRPLGQSMEKLF
TRBJ1-5,TRBV4-3,ASSPVLYSNQPQH
TRBJ2-1,TRBV5-4,ASSLGQGNSYNEQF
TRBJ1-2,TRBV2,ASSEDSGGYT
TRBJ2-1,TRBV18,ASSPPSGLAYNEQF
TRBJ2-2,TRBV14,ASSQRILAVNTGELF
TRBJ2-7,TRBV19,ASSILPGTVYEQY
TRBJ2-3,TRBV4-1,ASSRPAGGSTDTQY
TRBJ2-3,TRBV4-3,ASSQGTGDTQY
TRBJ2-5,TRBV10-3,AISRQEQETQY
TRBJ2-7,TRBV9,ASSVRQGYEQY
TRBJ2-3,TRBV6-4,ASSDGTGADTQY
TRBJ2-1,TRBV2,ASITGNSYNEQF
TRBJ2-5,TRBV4-1,ASSQGPQETQY
TRBJ1-1,TRBV20-1,SASPQFEAF